Included here is one T cell receptor beta chain sequence, with context. No antigen is known for it. The source of the sample is a study of OX40 agonist ivuxolimab in advanced cancers. Germline V gene data show CDR1 as SQVTM and CDR2 as ANQGSEA. The CDR3 totals 15 residues. V was clipped by 6 bases and J by 1 base; unmatched bases: 8. Whole-study findings and limits: No antigen was identified for the clonally expanded peripheral T cells. More expanded clones were found, on average, in CD8+ than in CD4+ T cells.

Peripheral blood came from all dose cohorts at three timepoints. Here immunoSEQ multiplex PCR was the method, and the copy in TCRdb shows in-frame clones only, minus some. The sample has 45,000 to 65,000 clones, about 90% seen once. This rearrangement joins TRBV29-1 to TRBJ2-3, with 9 positions matching TRBD2. The receptor comes from an adult with an advanced solid tumor such as melanoma, head and neck, liver or kidney cancer. The specimen was CD4+ or CD8+ T cells sorted from blood, collected in a trial of the OX40 agonist ivuxolimab. The CDR3 nucleotides read TGCAGCGTCGTAGGGGCTAGCGGGGGCACAGATACGCAGTATTTT. Translation gives CSVVGASGGTDTQYF.